This passage covers 32 T cell receptor beta chains from one sample sequenced in a study of blood T cell repertoires in COVID-19. This table comes from immunoSEQ multiplex PCR, and its TCRdb copy is limited to in-frame clones, with some not included. The sample holds more than 400,000 clones; 90% are singletons and the top ten take about 0.63%. Sequencing was carried out using PBMCs or T cells enriched from blood (not recorded which). All receptors derive from a young man who had recovered from COVID-19.

The chain uses TRBV15 and TRBJ1-5, with D possibly being TRBD1 (6 bases). Germline lookup yields CDR1 LNHNV and CDR2 YYDKDF (reference sequence). V lost 3 bases and J 5 bases, leaving 20 bases between the germline ends. The CDR3 has 17 residues. This CDR3 reads CATSREYTGWIDQPQHF. The CDR3 DNA follows: TGTGCCACCAGCAGGGAATACACAGGGTGGATCGATCAGCCCCAGCATTTT.

The genes are TRBV7-9 and TRBJ2-5; 11 bases align to TRBD1. V lost 5 bases, J lost 3 bases, and 14 bases stayed unmatched. The CDR3 is made up of 18 amino acids. Germline-derived CDR1 and CDR2 are SEHNR and FQNEAQ (reference sequence). Here the CDR3 DNA reads TGTGCCAGCAGCCTTGGACAGGGGGCGATGCGGGCGAAAGAGACCCAGTACTTC. It translates to CASSLGQGAMRAKETQYF.

J is TRBJ2-3 and V is TRBV11-3, with a possible D match to TRBD2 (5 bases). Germline lookup yields CDR1 SGHNT and CDR2 YENEEA. The V end lost 5 bases, the J end lost 0 bases, and 21 bases lay between the germline ends. The CDR3 sequence is 18 residues long. The CDR3 region has the DNA TGTGCCAGCAGCCCCAGTGCGGGTGGTGTTACTAGCACAGATACGCAGTATTTT. Protein: CASSPSAGGVTSTDTQYF.

The chain uses TRBV4-1 and TRBJ1-2, with 8 bases matching TRBD1. V lost 3 bases to trimming and J lost 6 bases; unmatched junction nucleotides: 12. The CDR3 is 16 residues long. Germline V lookup: CDR1 MGHRA, CDR2 YSYEKL. The CDR3 region is CASSQGPGTGANGYTF. The CDR3 bases are TGCGCCAGCAGCCAGGGGCCAGGGACAGGAGCTAATGGCTACACCTTC.

This chain uses TRBV19 with TRBJ2-7; TRBD1 agrees at 8 bases. CDR1 is LNHDA and CDR2 is SQIVND in the germline V gene (reference sequence). The junction had 9 bases not matched to a gene; V was cut back by 6 bases and J by 2 bases. The CDR3 has 15 residues. The CDR3 nucleotides are TGTGCCAGTAGATATCCCCCGGACAGGGCCTACGAGCAGTACTTC. The encoded protein is CASRYPPDRAYEQYF. Full variable domain (rest looked up from reference TRBV19 and TRBJ2-7): DGGITQSPKYLFRKEGQNVTLSCEQNLNHDAMYWYRQDPGQGLRLIYYSQIVNDFQKGDIAEGYSVSREKKESFPLTVTSAQKNPTAFYLCASRYPPDRAYEQYFGPGTRLTVT.

V gene TRBV3-1 (or the pseudogene TRBV3-2) combines with J gene TRBJ2-7; TRBD2 agrees at 7 bases. The V and J ends lost 1 base and 6 bases, in that order; junction bases with no gene match: 9. Germline CDR1 and CDR2: LGHDT and YNNKEL (reference sequence). The CDR3 contains 15 residues. CDR3 amino acids: CASSQGGAGGGEQYF. CDR3 DNA sequence: TGTGCCAGCAGCCAAGGAGGGGCAGGCGGGGGCGAGCAGTACTTC.

The V and J genes are TRBV28 and TRBJ1-3, with 10 nucleotides matching TRBD1. Trimming at V came to 4 bases and at J to 0 bases, leaving 21 bases not matched to a gene. The CDR3 totals 22 residues. Looked up from germline, CDR1 is MDHEN and CDR2 is SYDVKM. The DNA for the CDR3 is TGTGCCAGCAGTTCGGTCTTTAGACAGGGGGCTCTTTTCGAATACTCTGGAAACACCATATATTTT. The encoded protein is CASSSVFRQGALFEYSGNTIYF.

The rearrangement uses TRBV27 and TRBJ1-6; no clear D gene. This CDR3 region has 12 residues. Germline values: CDR1 MNHEY, CDR2 SMNVEV (reference sequence). V was clipped by 11 bases and J by 5 bases, with 10 bases between them. The CDR3 region has the DNA TGTGCCCCTTTACCTAATAATTCACCCCTCCACTTT. Protein product: CAPLPNNSPLHF.

This clone was seen only a few times. The genes are TRBV27 and TRBJ2-2, with 11 nucleotides matching TRBD2. CDR3 size: 17 residues. With 2 bases clipped from V and 8 bases from J, the junction kept 10 bases outside the gene matches. Germline CDR1 is MNHEY and CDR2 is SMNVEV (reference sequence). The CDR3 DNA follows: TGTGCCAGCAGTTTACGACTAGCGGGATCCCATCGAGGGGAGCTGTTTTTT. It specifies CASSLRLAGSHRGELFF.

This chain links TRBV9 with TRBJ2-7, with D tentatively TRBD1 (6 bases). Germline loops: CDR1 SGDLS, CDR2 YYNGEE. Deletions cut 3 bases from V and 2 bases from J, with 18 bases between. The CDR3 consists of 16 residues. CDR3 protein: CASSGNRDTLPYEQYF. CDR3 DNA sequence: TGTGCCAGCAGCGGAAACCGGGACACTCTTCCCTACGAGCAGTACTTC.

CDR3 residues: CASNPGQGGQETQYF. As DNA, the CDR3 is TGTGCCAGCAACCCCGGGCAGGGTGGCCAAGAGACCCAGTACTTC. The V gene is TRBV5-4, the J gene TRBJ2-5; weak D call: TRBD1 (5 bases). CDR1 is SGHNT and CDR2 is YYREEE in the germline V gene (reference sequence). This CDR3 has 15 residues. V was clipped by 6 bases and J by 1 base, with 16 bases between them.

The gene calls are TRBV28 and TRBJ1-4; no reliable D call. The V and J ends lost 9 bases and 8 bases respectively, with 7 bases between them. Germline V gene lookup returns CDR1 MDHEN and CDR2 SYDVKM. The length of the CDR3 is 10 residues. The CDR3 here is CASLGEKLFF. The CDR3 coding sequence is TGTGCCAGTCTGGGCGAAAAACTGTTTTTT. The complete variable domain, with remaining parts taken from reference TRBV28 and TRBJ1-4, reads DVKVTQSSRYLVKRTGEKVFLECVQDMDHENMFWYRQDPGLGLRLIYFSYDVKMKEKGDIPEGYSVSREKKERFSLILESASTNQTSMYLCASLGEKLFFGSGTQLSVL.

This chain connects TRBV6-5 to TRBJ2-3; 13 bases align to TRBD2. CDR1 MNHEY and CDR2 SVGAGI come from the germline V gene. V trimming: 6 bases; J trimming: 5 bases; junction bases outside the gene matches: 5. The CDR3 is made up of 15 amino acids. The CDR3 nucleotides are TGTGCCAGCAGAGGACTAGCGGGAGAAGGAGATACGCAGTATTTT. This gives the protein CASRGLAGEGDTQYF.

The gene calls are TRBV9 and TRBJ2-3, with TRBD2 matching over 8 bases. V shed 4 bases and J 3 bases; nucleotides not matched to a gene: 7. In germline, CDR1 is SGDLS, CDR2 YYNGEE. The CDR3 extends over 15 amino acids. CDR3 in DNA: TGTGCCAGCAGCCCCAGCGGGAGCGGGACAGATACGCAGTATTTT. Translated, it gives CASSPSGSGTDTQYF.

This clone was detected once. The V call is TRBV5-4, the J call TRBJ2-7; TRBD2 agrees at 9 bases. The CDR3 loop spans 15 amino acids. V was pared by 4 bases and J by 0 bases, with 5 bases of the junction left unmatched. In germline, CDR1 is SGHNT, CDR2 YYREEE (reference sequence). The CDR3 sequence is CASSRRLADSYEQYF. CDR3 DNA: TGTGCCAGCAGCCGAAGACTAGCGGACTCCTACGAGCAGTACTTC. The variable domain in full, completed from reference TRBV5-4 and TRBJ2-7, reads ETGVTQSPTHLIKTRGQQVTLRCSSQSGHNTVSWYQQALGQGPQFIFQYYREEENGRGNFPPRFSGLQFPNYSSELNVNALELDDSALYLCASSRRLADSYEQYFGPGTRLTVT.

This sequence joins TRBV6-5 and TRBJ1-6; 9 bases match TRBD1. V lost 1 base, J lost 6 bases, and 4 bases stayed unmatched. CDR3 size: 16 residues. Germline values: CDR1 MNHEY, CDR2 SVGAGI. CDR3 nucleotides: TGTGCCAGCAGTTACTTATCGACAGGGGGTAATTCACCCCTCCACTTT. Amino acid sequence: CASSYLSTGGNSPLHF.

The V gene is TRBV5-1, the J gene TRBJ2-7; 8 bases fit TRBD2. The CDR3 sequence is 15 residues long. V lost 4 bases to trimming and J lost 3 bases; unmatched junction nucleotides: 9. Germline V CDR1 and CDR2: SGHRS, YFSETQ. CDR3 sequence: CASSPGGSGIYEQYF. The CDR3 DNA reads as TGCGCCAGCAGCCCGGGCGGTAGCGGGATCTACGAGCAGTACTTC.

This CDR3 is CASGREGGNYGYTF. DNA of the CDR3: TGTGCCAGCGGGAGGGAAGGCGGGAACTATGGCTACACCTTC. This chain uses TRBV27 with TRBJ1-2; D gene unclear. CDR3 length equals 14 residues. Trimming removed 8 bases at V and 2 bases at J, with 15 bases between. Per germline, CDR1 MNHEY and CDR2 SMNVEV (reference sequence).

With respect to this clone: The same CDR3 can be traced to other DNA sequences in this sample. The chain couples TRBV15 to TRBJ2-7; a possible D gene is TRBD2 (5 bases). The V end was cut by 6 bases, the J end by 0 bases, with 15 bases between. CDR1 and CDR2 from the germline V gene are LNHNV and YYDKDF (reference sequence). The CDR3 runs 15 residues. The CDR3 region is CATSRGPSGSYEQYF. Written as DNA, the CDR3 is TGTGCCACCAGTCGAGGTCCCAGCGGCTCCTACGAGCAGTACTTC.

V usage is TRBV21-1 and J usage is TRBJ2-1; no check of the table's D call, TRBD2, against the DNA was made. TRBV21-1 is a documented pseudogene. The CDR3 covers 14 residues. This chain's CDR3 is CASRVAGTLNEQFF. CDR3 bases: TGTGCCAGCAGAGTAGCGGGGACCCTGAATGAGCAGTTCTTC.

This chain uses TRBV3-1 (or the pseudogene TRBV3-2) with TRBJ1-1, with no clear D. The V and J ends lost 1 base and 4 bases respectively, with 7 bases between them. Germline V gives CDR1 LGHDT, CDR2 YNNKEL (reference sequence). This CDR3 spans 13 amino acids. The chain's CDR3 is CASSQGRVTEAFF. CDR3 DNA: TGTGCCAGCAGCCAAGGGAGAGTCACTGAAGCTTTCTTT.

CDR3 in DNA: TGTGCCAGCAGCCCACGACTAGCGTCGAACACCGGGGAGCTGTTTTTT. Protein: CASSPRLASNTGELFF. The chain carries TRBV7-9 and TRBJ2-2; TRBD2 matches at 8 bases. The V and J ends lost 5 bases and 0 bases, in that order; junction bases with no gene match: 5. From germline, CDR1 is SEHNR and CDR2 FQNEAQ (reference sequence). This CDR3 contains 16 residues.

This rearrangement joins TRBV9 to TRBJ2-3; tentative D call: TRBD2 (5 bases). Germline CDR1 SGDLS, CDR2 YYNGEE. V was clipped by 1 base and J by 3 bases, with 15 bases between them. This CDR3 region has 16 residues. Written as DNA, the CDR3 is TGTGCCAGCAGCGTAAGTGTGGGAGCGGAAACAGATACGCAGTATTTT. It is translated as CASSVSVGAETDTQYF. Together with reference TRBV9 and TRBJ2-3, the CDR3 gives the full variable domain: DSGVTQTPKHLITATGQRVTLRCSPRSGDLSVYWYQQSLDQGLQFLIQYYNGEERAKGNILERFSAQQFPDLHSELNLSSLELGDSALYFCASSVSVGAETDTQYFGPGTRLTVL.

This clone was counted only a few times. This chain connects TRBV18 to TRBJ1-6; D remains ambiguous. V was shortened by 2 bases and J by 9 bases, with 14 bases between the two germline ends. The germline CDR1 and CDR2 sequences are KGHSH and LQKENI. The CDR3 extends over 15 amino acids. The CDR3 DNA is TGTGCCAGCTCACCATCCAGTTCTCTGATTTCACCCCTCCACTTT. Amino acid sequence: CASSPSSSLISPLHF.

The chain is built from TRBV5-1 and TRBJ2-1, with 10 bases identical to TRBD2. V lost 4 bases to trimming and J lost 6 bases; unmatched junction nucleotides: 7. The length of the CDR3 is 15 residues. Germline-derived CDR1 and CDR2 are SGHRS and YFSETQ. The CDR3 loop is CASSETSGIGNEQFF. In DNA, the CDR3 is TGCGCCAGCAGCGAAACTAGCGGGATCGGCAATGAGCAGTTCTTC.

The chain carries TRBV5-1 and TRBJ1-2; 8 bases agree with TRBD1. This CDR3 has 14 amino acids. J was trimmed by 3 bases and V by 3 bases; bases with no gene match: 4. Looked up from germline, CDR1 is SGHRS and CDR2 is YFSETQ. The CDR3: CASSWLTGDYGYTF. CDR3 nucleotide sequence: TGCGCCAGCAGCTGGCTGACAGGGGACTATGGCTACACCTTC.

In DNA, the CDR3 is TGTGCCAGTAGTACCCTAGGACTAGCCTGGGAGACCCAGTACTTC. This codes for CASSTLGLAWETQYF. The chain recombines TRBV19 with TRBJ2-5, with 8 nucleotides matching TRBD2. This CDR3 has 15 amino acids. After removal of 4 bases from V and 5 bases from J, the junction contained 9 bases not matched to a gene. The germline CDR1 and CDR2 sequences are LNHDA and SQIVND (reference sequence).

J is TRBJ2-7 and V is TRBV5-1, with no clear D. CDR3 length: 13 amino acids. Trimming pared 4 bases from V and 0 bases from J, leaving 8 bases between. Germline V gene lookup returns CDR1 SGHRS and CDR2 YFSETQ. As DNA, the CDR3 is TGCGCCAGCAGCCCCAGTGCCTCCTACGAGCAGTACTTC. As protein: CASSPSASYEQYF.

V usage is TRBV7-9 and J usage is TRBJ1-6; the D is unclear. This CDR3 has 15 residues. The germline V gene encodes CDR1 SEHNR and CDR2 FQNEAQ (reference sequence). V lost 1 base and J 0 bases, leaving 4 bases between the germline ends. The CDR3 sequence: CASSLDISYNSPLHF. The CDR3 DNA follows: TGTGCCAGCAGCTTAGACATCTCCTATAATTCACCCCTCCACTTT.

The chain is built from TRBV7-4 and TRBJ1-1; 9 bases are a match to TRBD1. Germline loops: CDR1 SGHVT, CDR2 SQSDAQ. Losses at the gene ends were 4 bases for V and 7 bases for J; bases not matched to a gene: 4. CDR3 length equals 13 residues. The CDR3 protein is CASSSQGADEAFF. Here the CDR3 DNA reads TGTGCCAGCAGCTCACAGGGGGCCGATGAAGCTTTCTTT.

This clone appeared once. The chain couples TRBV7-9 to TRBJ2-5; possible D gene TRBD1, 5 bases. The CDR3 covers 15 residues. Germline V lookup: CDR1 SEHNR, CDR2 FQNEAQ (reference sequence). V gave up 0 bases and J gave up 3 bases, with 11 bases separating them. The CDR3: CASSLAAPREETQYF. CDR3 in DNA: TGTGCCAGCAGCTTAGCGGCTCCCAGGGAAGAGACCCAGTACTTC.

The chain couples TRBV6-5 to TRBJ1-3, with a possible D match to TRBD1 (6 bases). CDR1 is MNHEY and CDR2 is SVGAGI in the germline V gene. The V end was cut by 6 bases, the J end by 4 bases, with 10 bases between. The CDR3 length is 13 residues. This CDR3 is CASSPGQGNTIYF. The CDR3 nucleotides read TGTGCCAGCAGCCCGGGACAAGGAAACACCATATATTTT.